This TCR beta chain is from a study of blood T cell repertoires in COVID-19. Study summary: Donors in the United States, Italy and Spain gave samples during acute or convalescent COVID-19. T cells, B-cell-depleted T cells, or PBMCs supplied cDNA or gDNA.

This CDR3 has 14 amino acids. Germline values: CDR1 MNHEY, CDR2 SVGAGI. Trimming at V came to 6 bases and at J to 7 bases, leaving 10 bases not matched to a gene. As processed by the authors: Amplification with reference gene primers provided the estimates of nucleated cell counts. Some clones are missing from TCRdb's copy, which holds only in-frame ones; the method was immunoSEQ multiplex PCR. V and J calls and clone size are as listed in that table; D and trimming were resolved from the DNA. The data show roughly 110,000 clones, about four fifths seen once. The TCR sequence derives from a human donor in a cohort sampled during active COVID-19. The sequencing sample was made of peripheral blood. The chain recombines TRBV6-5 with TRBJ2-7; 9 nucleotides line up with TRBD1. The DNA of the CDR3 is TGTGCCAGCAGCATCTCACAGGGGGCGAATGAGCAGTACTTC. Amino acids: CASSISQGANEQYF.